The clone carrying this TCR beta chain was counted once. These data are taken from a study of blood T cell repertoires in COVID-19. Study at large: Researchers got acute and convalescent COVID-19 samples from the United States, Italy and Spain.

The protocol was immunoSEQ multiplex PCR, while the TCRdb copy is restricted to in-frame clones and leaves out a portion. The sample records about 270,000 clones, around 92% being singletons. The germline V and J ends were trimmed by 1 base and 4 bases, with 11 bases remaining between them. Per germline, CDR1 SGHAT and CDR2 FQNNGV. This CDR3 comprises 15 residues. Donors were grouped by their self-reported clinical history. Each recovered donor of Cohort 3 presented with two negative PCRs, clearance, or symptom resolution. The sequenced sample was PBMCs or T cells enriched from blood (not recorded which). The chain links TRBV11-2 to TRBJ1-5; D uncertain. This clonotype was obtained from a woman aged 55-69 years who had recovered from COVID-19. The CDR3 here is CASSLGRQTNQPQHF. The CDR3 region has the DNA TGTGCCAGCAGCTTAGGTCGTCAGACAAATCAGCCCCAGCATTTT. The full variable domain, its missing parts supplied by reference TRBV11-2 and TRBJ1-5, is EAGVAQSPRYKIIEKRQSVAFWCNPISGHATLYWYQQILGQGPKLLIQFQNNGVVDDSQLPKDRFSAERLKGVDSTLKIQPAKLEDSAVYLCASSLGRQTNQPQHFGDGTRLSIL.